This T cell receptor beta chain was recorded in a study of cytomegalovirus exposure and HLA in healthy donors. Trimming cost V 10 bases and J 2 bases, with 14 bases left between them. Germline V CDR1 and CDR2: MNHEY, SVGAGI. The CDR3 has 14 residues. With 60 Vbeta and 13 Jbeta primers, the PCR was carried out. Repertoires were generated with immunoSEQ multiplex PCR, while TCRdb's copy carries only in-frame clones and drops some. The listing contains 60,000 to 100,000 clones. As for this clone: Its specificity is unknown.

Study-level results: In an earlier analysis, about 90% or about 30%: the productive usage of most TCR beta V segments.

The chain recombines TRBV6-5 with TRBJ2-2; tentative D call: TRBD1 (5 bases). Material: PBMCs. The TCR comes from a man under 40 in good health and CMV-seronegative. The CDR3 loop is CATDRRTNTGELFF. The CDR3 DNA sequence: TGTGCCACCGATCGAAGGACAAACACCGGGGAGCTGTTTTTT.